Listed below are T cell receptor beta chains from one sample, sequenced in a study of preoperative IRX-2 immunotherapy in early breast cancer. TCRdb keeps only in-frame clones here, not all; method: immunoSEQ multiplex PCR. The sample gives roughly 42,000 clones, roughly 80% of which show up once; approximately 1.1% is in the top ten. The sample here was tumor tissue, taken after IRX-2 immunotherapy. These receptors all come from a human donor with breast cancer. Both conserved end residues are part of each CDR3. A D gene is named only where the DNA matches it firmly. Size is omitted from some rows. Given values are once, few, many or a class for expanded clones.

>NA|TRBJ2-2|14|TRBV30|NA
TGTGCCTGGACCTTAGATGGGTTGACCGGGGAGCTGTTTTTT
CAWTLDGLTGELFF
>NA|TRBJ2-1|15|TRBV5-1|TRBD1
TGCGCCAGCAGCTCAGCGGACAGGGACATCAATGAGCAGTTCTTC
CASSSADRDINEQFF
>NA|TRBJ1-4|14|TRBV19|TRBD1
TGTGCCAGTAGTAAGGAGGGGGCAGGTGAAAAACTGTTTTTT
CASSKEGAGEKLFF
>NA|TRBJ2-2|14|TRBV5-1|NA
TGCGCCAGCAGCTTGCTCCAGGGGTCCGGGGAGCTGTTTTTT
CASSLLQGSGELFF
>once|TRBJ1-5|15|TRBV19|NA
TGTGCCAGTAGACGACACCTGGGTAGCAATCAGCCCCAGCATTTT
CASRRHLGSNQPQHF
>NA|TRBJ2-2|15|TRBV5-1|NA
TGCGCCAGCAGCCCCCGGGAGAGAAACACCGGGGAGCTGTTTTTT
CASSPRERNTGELFF
>medium-sized|TRBJ2-2|17|TRBV11-3|TRBD2
TGTGCCAGCAGCCCGGGACTAGCGGGGGGGCCCCCCGGGGAGCTGTTTTTT
CASSPGLAGGPPGELFF
>once|TRBJ2-1|16|TRBV11-1|TRBD1
TGTGCCAGCAGCCCCCCCTCGGACAGGGCGCTCGGAGAGCAGTTCTTC
CASSPPSDRALGEQFF
>few|TRBJ2-7|16|TRBV6-8|TRBD1
TGTGCCAGCAGTTACTCCGGACAGGCGTCCTACTACGAGCAGTACTTC
CASSYSGQASYYEQYF
>NA|TRBJ1-6|13|TRBV7-1|NA
TGTGCCAGCAGCCCATCGGGAGATTCACCCCTCCACTTT
CASSPSGDSPLHF